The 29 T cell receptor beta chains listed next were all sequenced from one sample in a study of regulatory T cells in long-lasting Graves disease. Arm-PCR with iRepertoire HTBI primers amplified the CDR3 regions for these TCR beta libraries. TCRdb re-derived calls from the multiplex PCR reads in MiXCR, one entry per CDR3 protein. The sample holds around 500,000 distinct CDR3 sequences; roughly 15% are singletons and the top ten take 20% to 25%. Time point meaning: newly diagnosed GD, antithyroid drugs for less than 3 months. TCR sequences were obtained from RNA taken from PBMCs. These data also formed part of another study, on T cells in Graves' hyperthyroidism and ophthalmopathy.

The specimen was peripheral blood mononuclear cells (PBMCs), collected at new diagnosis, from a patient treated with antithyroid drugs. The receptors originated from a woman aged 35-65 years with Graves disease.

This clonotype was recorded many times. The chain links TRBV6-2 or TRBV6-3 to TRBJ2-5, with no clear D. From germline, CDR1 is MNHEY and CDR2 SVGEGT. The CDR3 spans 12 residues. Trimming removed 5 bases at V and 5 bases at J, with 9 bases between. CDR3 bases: TGTGCCAGCAGTGAACATGGCGAGACCCAGTACTTC. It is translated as CASSEHGETQYF.

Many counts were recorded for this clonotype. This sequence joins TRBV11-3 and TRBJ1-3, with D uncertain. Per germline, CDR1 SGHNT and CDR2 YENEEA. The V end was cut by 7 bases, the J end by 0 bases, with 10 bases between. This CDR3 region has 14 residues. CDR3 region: CASTSRNSGNTIYF. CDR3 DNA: TGTGCCAGCACCTCTCGAAACTCTGGAAACACCATATATTTT.

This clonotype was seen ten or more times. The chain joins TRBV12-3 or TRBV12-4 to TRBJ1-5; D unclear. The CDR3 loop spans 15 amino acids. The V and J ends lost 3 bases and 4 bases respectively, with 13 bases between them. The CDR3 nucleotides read TGTGCCAGCAGTTTTTATGGGTCGACAAATCAGCCCCAGCATTTT. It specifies CASSFYGSTNQPQHF.

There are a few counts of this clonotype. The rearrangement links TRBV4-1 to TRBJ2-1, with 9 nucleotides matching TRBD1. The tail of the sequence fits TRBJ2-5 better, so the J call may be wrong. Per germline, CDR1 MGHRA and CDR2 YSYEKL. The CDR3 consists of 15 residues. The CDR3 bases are TGCGCCAGCAGCCAGAGGGACAGGGTACGGGAGACCCAGTACTTC. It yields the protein CASSQRDRVRETQYF.

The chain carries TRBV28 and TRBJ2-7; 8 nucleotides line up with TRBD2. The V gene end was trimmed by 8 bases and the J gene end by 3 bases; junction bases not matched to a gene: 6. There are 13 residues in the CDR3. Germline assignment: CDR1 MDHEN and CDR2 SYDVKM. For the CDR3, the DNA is TGTGCCAGCCGTAGCGGGGAATTCTACGAGCAGTACTTC. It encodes CASRSGEFYEQYF. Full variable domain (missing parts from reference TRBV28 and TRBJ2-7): DVKVTQSSRYLVKRTGEKVFLECVQDMDHENMFWYRQDPGLGLRLIYFSYDVKMKEKGDIPEGYSVSREKKERFSLILESASTNQTSMYLCASRSGEFYEQYFGPGTRLTVT.

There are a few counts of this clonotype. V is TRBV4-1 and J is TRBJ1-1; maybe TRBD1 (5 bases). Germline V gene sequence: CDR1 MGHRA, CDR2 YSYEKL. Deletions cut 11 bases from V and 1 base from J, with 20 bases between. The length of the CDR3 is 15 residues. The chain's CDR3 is CAAAGGEQGNTEAFF. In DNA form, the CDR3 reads TGCGCCGCCGCCGGAGGGGAACAAGGGAACACTGAAGCTTTCTTT.

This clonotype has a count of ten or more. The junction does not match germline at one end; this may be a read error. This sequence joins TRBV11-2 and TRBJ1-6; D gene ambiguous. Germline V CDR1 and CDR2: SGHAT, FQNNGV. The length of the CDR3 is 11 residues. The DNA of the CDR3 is TGTGCCAGCAGCTTAGGAAGGGAACTGAACTTT. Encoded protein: CASSLGRELNF.

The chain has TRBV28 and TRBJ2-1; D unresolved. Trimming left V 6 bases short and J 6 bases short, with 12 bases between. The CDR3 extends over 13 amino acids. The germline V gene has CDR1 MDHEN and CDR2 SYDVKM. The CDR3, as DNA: TGTGCCAGCAGCCCCCTGGGGTTCAATGAGCAGTTCTTC. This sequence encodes CASSPLGFNEQFF.

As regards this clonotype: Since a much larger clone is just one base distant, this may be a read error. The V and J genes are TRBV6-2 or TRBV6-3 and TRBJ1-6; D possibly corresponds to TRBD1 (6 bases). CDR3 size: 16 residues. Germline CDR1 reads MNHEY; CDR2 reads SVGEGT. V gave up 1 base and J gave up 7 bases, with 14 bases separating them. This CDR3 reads CASSYFRGRRNSPLHF. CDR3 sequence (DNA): TGTGCCAGCAGTTACTTCAGGGGACGGCGAAATTCACCCCTCCACTTT.

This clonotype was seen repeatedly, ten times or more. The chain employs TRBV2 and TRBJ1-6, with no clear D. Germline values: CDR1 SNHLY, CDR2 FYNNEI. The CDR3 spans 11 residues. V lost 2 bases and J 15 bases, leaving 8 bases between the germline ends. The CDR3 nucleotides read TGTGCCAGCAGTGAATCGAGGGACCTCCACTTT. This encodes CASSESRDLHF.

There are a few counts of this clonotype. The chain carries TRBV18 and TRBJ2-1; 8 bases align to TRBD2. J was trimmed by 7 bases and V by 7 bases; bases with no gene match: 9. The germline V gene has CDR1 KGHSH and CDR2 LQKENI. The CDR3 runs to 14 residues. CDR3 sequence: CASLTLAGGNEQFF. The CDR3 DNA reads TGTGCCAGCTTGACCCTTGCGGGGGGAAATGAGCAGTTCTTC.

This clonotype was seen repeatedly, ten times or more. CDR3 region: CASSKLAGSLDTQYF. The CDR3 DNA reads TGTGCCAGCAGCAAACTAGCGGGGTCGCTGGATACGCAGTATTTT. The chain employs TRBV2 and TRBJ2-3, with 10 nucleotides matching TRBD2. Trimming took 6 bases from V and 6 from J; bases not matched to a gene: 9. The CDR3 covers 15 residues. Germline assignment: CDR1 SNHLY and CDR2 FYNNEI.

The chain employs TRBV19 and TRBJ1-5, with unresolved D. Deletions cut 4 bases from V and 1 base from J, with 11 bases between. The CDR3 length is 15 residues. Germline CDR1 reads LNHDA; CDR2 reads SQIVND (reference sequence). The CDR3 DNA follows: TGTGCCAGTAGTAGGGGAGGATCCAGCAATCAGCCCCAGCATTTT. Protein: CASSRGGSSNQPQHF.

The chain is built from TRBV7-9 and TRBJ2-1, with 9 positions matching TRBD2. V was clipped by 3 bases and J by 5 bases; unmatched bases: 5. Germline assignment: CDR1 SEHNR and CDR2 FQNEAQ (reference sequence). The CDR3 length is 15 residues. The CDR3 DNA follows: TGTGCCAGCAGCTTCGGTAGCGGGGGCCACAATGAGCAGTTCTTC. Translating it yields CASSFGSGGHNEQFF.

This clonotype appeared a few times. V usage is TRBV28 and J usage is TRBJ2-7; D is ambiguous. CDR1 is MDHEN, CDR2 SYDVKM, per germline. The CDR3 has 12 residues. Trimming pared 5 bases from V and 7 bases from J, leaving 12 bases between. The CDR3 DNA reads TGTGCCAGCAGTCCGAATTCCGCGGAGCAGTACTTC. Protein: CASSPNSAEQYF.

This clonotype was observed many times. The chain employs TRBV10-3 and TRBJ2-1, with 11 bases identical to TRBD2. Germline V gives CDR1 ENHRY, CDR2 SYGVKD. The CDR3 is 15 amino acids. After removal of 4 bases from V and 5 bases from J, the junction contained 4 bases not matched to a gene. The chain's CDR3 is CAISVVAGGNNEQFF. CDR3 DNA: TGTGCCATCAGTGTAGTAGCGGGGGGGAACAATGAGCAGTTCTTC.

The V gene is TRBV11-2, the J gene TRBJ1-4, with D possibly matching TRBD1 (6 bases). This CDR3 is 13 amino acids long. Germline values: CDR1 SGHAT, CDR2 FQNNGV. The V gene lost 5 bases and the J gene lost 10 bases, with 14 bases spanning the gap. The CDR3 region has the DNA TGTGCCAGCAGCCCGGACAGTGGCGCAAAACTGTTTTTT. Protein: CASSPDSGAKLFF.

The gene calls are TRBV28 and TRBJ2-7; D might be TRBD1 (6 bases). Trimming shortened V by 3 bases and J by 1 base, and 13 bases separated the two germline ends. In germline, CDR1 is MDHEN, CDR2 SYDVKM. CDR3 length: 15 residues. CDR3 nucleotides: TGTGCCAGCAGTTTTTTCCAGGGGAATTCCTACGAGCAGTACTTC. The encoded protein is CASSFFQGNSYEQYF.

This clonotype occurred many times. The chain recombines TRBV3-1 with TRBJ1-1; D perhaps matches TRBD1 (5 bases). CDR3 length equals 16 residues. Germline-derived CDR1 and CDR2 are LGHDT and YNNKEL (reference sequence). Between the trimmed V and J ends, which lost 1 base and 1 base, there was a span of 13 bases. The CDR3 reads CASSQVVTDRNTEAFF. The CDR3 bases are TGTGCCAGCAGCCAAGTAGTCACCGACAGGAACACTGAAGCTTTCTTT.

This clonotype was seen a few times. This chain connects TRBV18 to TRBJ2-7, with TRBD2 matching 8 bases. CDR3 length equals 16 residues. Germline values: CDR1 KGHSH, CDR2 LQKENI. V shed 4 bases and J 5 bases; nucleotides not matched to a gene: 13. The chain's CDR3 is CASSHPGALAGNEQYF. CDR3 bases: TGTGCCAGCTCACACCCGGGAGCGTTAGCGGGGAACGAGCAGTACTTC.

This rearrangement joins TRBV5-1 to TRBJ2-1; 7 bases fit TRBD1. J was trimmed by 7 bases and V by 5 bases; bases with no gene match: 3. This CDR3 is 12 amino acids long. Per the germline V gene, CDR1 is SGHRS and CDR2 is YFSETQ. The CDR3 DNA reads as TGCGCCAGCAGTGCACAGGGGAATGAGCAGTTCTTC. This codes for CASSAQGNEQFF.

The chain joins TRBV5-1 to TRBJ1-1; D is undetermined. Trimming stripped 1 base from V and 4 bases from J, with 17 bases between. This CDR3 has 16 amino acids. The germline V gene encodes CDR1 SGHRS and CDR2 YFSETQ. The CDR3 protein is CASSLWTQTRATEAFF. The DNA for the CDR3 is TGCGCCAGCAGCTTGTGGACTCAAACAAGAGCCACTGAAGCTTTCTTT.

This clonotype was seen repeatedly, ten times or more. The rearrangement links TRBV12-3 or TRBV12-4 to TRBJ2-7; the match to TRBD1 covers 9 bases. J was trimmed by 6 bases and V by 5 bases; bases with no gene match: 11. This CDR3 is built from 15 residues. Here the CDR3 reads CASSAPGQGLPEQYF. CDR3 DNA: TGTGCCAGCAGTGCCCCGGGACAGGGTCTGCCCGAGCAGTACTTC.

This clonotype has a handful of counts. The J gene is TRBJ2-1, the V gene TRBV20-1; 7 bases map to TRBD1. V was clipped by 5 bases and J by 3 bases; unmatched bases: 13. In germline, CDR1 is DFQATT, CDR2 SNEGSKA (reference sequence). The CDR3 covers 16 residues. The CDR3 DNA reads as TGCAGTGCTGACCCGGGTGGGACAGAGTTCTACAATGAGCAGTTCTTC. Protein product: CSADPGGTEFYNEQFF.

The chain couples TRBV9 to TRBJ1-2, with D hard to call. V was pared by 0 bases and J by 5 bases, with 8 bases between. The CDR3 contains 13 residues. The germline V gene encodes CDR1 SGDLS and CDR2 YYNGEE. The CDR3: CASSVAVGYGYTF. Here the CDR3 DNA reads TGTGCCAGCAGCGTAGCTGTGGGGTATGGCTACACCTTC.

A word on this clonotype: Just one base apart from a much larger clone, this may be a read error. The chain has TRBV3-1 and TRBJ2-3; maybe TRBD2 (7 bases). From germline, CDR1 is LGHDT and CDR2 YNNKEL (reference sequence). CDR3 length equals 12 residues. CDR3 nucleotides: TGTGCCAGCCGCGGGGGCACAGATCCGCAGTATTTT. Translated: CASRGGTDPQYF.

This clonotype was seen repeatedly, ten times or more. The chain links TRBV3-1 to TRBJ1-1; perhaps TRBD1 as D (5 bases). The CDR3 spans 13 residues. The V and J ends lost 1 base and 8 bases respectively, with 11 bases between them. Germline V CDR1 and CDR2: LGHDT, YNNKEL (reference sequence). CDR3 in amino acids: CASSQAGRREAFF. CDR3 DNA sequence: TGTGCCAGCAGCCAAGCAGGGCGGAGGGAAGCTTTCTTT.

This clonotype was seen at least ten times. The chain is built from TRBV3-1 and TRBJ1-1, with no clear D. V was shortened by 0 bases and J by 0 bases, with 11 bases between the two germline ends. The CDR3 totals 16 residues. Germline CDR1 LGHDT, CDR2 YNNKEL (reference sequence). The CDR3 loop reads CASSQDSAAVNTEAFF. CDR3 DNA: TGTGCCAGCAGCCAAGATTCGGCGGCCGTGAACACTGAAGCTTTCTTT.

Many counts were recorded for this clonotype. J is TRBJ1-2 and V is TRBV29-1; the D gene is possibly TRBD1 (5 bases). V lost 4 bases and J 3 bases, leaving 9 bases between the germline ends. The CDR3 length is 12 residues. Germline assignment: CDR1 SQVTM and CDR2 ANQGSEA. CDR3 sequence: CSVVSGDYGYTF. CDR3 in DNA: TGCAGCGTTGTATCGGGGGACTATGGCTACACCTTC.